Here is one TCR beta chain with its context. The antigen is undetermined. Amplification used 60 Vbeta primers and 13 Jbeta primers. Generated by immunoSEQ multiplex PCR, the TCRdb table keeps only in-frame clones and is missing some. This sample has over 95,000 clones, with approximately 80% found just once. The germline CDR1 and CDR2 sequences are MRHNA and SNTAGT. This CDR3 spans 15 amino acids. Trimming took 6 bases from V and 2 from J; bases not matched to a gene: 7. These data belong to a study of cytomegalovirus exposure and HLA in healthy donors. Whole-study results and caveats: Solely CMV serostatus was available to characterize immune exposure. Earlier findings revealed that most TCR beta V segments proved productive either about 87% or about 30% of the time.

What was sequenced was PBMCs. This TCR came from a man aged 40-49 years in good health and CMV-seropositive. The chain has TRBV6-4 and TRBJ2-1; 7 positions match TRBD2. The CDR3 DNA reads as TGTGCCAGCAGCCAGGAGGGACTACCCTACAATGAGCAGTTCTTC. This codes for CASSQEGLPYNEQFF.